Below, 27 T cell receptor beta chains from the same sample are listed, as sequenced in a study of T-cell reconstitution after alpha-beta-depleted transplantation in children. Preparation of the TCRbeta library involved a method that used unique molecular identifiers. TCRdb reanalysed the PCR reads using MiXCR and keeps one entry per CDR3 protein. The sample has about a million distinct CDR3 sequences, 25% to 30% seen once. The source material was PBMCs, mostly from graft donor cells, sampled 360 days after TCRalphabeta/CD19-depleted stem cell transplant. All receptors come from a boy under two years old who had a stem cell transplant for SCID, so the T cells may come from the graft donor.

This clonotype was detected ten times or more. The CDR3 here is CASSFSGTGTDTQYF. In DNA form, the CDR3 reads TGCGCCAGCAGTTTTTCCGGGACAGGGACAGATACGCAGTATTTT. V is TRBV5-1 and J is TRBJ2-3, with 9 bases identical to TRBD1. This CDR3 has 15 amino acids. Unmatched junction bases numbered 7, after V lost 5 bases and J lost 3 bases. From germline, CDR1 is SGHRS and CDR2 YFSETQ.

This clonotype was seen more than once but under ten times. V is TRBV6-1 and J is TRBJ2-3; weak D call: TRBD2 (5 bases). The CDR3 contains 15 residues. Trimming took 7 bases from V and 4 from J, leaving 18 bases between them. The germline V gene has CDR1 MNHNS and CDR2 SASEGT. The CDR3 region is CASTPLGLASDTQYF. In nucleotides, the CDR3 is TGTGCCAGCACCCCCCTAGGTCTAGCTTCAGATACGCAGTATTTT.

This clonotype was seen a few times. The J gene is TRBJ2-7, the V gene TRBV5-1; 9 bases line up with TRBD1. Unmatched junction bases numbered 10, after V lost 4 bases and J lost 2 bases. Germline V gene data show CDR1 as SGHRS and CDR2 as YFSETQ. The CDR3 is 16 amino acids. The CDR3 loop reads CASSPVPGTGTYEQYF. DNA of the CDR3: TGCGCCAGCAGCCCGGTACCCGGGACAGGGACCTACGAGCAGTACTTC. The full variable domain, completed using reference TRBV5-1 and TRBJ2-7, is KAGVTQTPRYLIKTRGQQVTLSCSPISGHRSVSWYQQTPGQGLQFLFEYFSETQRNKGNFPGRFSGRQFSNSRSEMNVSTLELGDSALYLCASSPVPGTGTYEQYFGPGTRLTVT.

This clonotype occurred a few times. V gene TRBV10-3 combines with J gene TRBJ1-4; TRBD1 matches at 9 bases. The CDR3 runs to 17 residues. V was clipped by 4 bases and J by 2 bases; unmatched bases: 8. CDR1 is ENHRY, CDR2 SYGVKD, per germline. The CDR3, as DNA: TGTGCCATCAGTGTTGGTGGGACAGGGCCGACTAATGAAAAACTGTTTTTT. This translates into CAISVGGTGPTNEKLFF.

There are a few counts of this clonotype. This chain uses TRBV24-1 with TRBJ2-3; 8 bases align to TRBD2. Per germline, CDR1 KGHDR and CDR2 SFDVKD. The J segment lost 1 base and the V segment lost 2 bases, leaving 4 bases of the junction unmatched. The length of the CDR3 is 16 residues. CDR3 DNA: TGTGCCACCAGTGATTCCGCGGGGGGCCGCACAGATACGCAGTATTTT. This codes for CATSDSAGGRTDTQYF.

The DNA for the CDR3 is TGTGCCAGCCGGACAGGGGAAGGCTATGGCTACACCTTC. This translates into CASRTGEGYGYTF. The chain recombines TRBV28 with TRBJ1-2, with 9 positions matching TRBD1. J was trimmed by 4 bases and V by 8 bases; bases with no gene match: 5. Germline CDR1 and CDR2: MDHEN and SYDVKM. The CDR3 runs 13 residues.

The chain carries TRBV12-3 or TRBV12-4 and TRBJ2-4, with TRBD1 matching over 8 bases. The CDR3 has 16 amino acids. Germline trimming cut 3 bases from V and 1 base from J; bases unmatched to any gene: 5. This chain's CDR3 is CASSFQGARAKNIQYF. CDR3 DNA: TGTGCCAGCAGTTTTCAGGGGGCGAGGGCCAAAAACATTCAGTACTTC.

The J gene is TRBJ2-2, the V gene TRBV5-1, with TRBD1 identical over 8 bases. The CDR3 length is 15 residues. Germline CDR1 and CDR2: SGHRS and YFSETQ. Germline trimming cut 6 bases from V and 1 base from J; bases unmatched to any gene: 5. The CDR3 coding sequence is TGCGCCAGCACCATAGGGACAGGGAACACCGGGGAGCTGTTTTTT. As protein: CASTIGTGNTGELFF.

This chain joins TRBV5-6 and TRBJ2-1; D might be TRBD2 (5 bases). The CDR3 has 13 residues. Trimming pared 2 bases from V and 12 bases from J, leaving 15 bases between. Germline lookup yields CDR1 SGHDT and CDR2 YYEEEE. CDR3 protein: CASSFGIASWQFF. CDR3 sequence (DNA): TGTGCCAGCAGCTTCGGTATCGCTAGCTGGCAGTTCTTC.

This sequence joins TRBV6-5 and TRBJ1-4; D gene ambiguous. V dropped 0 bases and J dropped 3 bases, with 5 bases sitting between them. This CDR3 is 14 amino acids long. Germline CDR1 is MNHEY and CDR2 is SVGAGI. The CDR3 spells CASSYSWANEKLFF. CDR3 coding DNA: TGTGCCAGCAGTTACTCGTGGGCTAATGAAAAACTGTTTTTT.

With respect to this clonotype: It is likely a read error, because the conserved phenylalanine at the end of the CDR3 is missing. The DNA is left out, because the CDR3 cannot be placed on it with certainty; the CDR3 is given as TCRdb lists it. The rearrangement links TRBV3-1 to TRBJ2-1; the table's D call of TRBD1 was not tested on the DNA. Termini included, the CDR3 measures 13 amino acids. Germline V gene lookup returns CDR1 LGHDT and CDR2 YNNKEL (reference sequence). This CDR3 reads CASSQGQGRTLFL.

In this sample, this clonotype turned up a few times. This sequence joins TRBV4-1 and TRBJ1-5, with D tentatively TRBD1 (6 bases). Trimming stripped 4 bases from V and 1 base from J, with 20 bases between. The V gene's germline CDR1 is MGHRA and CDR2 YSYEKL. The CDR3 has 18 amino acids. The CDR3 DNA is TGCGCCAGCAGCCCCAAGAGCTTACAGGGTCTGAGCAATCAGCCCCAGCATTTT. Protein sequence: CASSPKSLQGLSNQPQHF.

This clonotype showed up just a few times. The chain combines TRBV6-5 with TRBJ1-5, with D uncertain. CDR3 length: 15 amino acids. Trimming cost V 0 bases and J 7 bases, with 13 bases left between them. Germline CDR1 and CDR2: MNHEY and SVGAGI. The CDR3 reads CASSYSRGNGQPQHF. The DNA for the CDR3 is TGTGCCAGCAGTTACTCGCGAGGGAATGGGCAGCCCCAGCATTTT.

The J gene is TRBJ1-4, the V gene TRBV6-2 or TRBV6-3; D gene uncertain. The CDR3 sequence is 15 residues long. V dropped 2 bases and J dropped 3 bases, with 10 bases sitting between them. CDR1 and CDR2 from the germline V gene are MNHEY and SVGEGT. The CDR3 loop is CASSYRSTANEKLFF. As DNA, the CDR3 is TGTGCCAGCAGTTACAGGTCGACGGCTAATGAAAAACTGTTTTTT.

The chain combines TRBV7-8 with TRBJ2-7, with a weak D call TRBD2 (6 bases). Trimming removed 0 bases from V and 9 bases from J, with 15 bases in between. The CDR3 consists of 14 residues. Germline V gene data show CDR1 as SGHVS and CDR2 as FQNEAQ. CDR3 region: CASSLARDWDGQYF. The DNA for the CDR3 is TGTGCCAGCAGCTTAGCGCGGGATTGGGACGGGCAGTACTTC.

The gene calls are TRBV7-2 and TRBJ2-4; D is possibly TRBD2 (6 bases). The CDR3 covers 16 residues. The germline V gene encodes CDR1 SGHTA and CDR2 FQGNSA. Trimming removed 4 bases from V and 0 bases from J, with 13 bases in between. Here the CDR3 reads CASSSPPGVAKNIQYF. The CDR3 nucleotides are TGTGCCAGCAGCTCCCCTCCGGGGGTAGCCAAAAACATTCAGTACTTC. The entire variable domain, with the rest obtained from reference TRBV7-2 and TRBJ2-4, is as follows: GAGVSQSPSNKVTEKGKDVELRCDPISGHTALYWYRQSLGQGLEFLIYFQGNSAPDKSGLPSDRFSAERTGGSVSTLTIQRTQQEDSAVYLCASSSPPGVAKNIQYFGAGTRLSVL.

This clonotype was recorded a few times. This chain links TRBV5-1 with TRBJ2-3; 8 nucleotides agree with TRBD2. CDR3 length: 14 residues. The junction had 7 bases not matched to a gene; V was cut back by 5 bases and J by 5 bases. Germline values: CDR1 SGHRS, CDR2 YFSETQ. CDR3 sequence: CASRAGARVDTQYF. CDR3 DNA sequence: TGCGCCAGCAGAGCGGGGGCCCGCGTAGATACGCAGTATTTT.

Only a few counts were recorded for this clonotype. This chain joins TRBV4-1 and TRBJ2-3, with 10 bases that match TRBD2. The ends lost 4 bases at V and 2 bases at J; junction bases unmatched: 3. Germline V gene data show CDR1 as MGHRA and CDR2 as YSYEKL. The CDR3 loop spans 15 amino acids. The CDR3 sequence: CASSRGLAATDTQYF. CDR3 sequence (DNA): TGCGCCAGCAGCCGTGGACTAGCGGCCACAGATACGCAGTATTTT.

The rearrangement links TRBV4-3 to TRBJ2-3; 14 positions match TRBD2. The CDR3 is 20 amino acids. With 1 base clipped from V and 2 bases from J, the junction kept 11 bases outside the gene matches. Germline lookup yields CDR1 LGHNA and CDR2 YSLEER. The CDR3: CASSQGNSGTSGGHTDTQYF. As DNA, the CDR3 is TGCGCCAGCAGCCAAGGTAATTCCGGGACTAGCGGGGGCCACACAGATACGCAGTATTTT.

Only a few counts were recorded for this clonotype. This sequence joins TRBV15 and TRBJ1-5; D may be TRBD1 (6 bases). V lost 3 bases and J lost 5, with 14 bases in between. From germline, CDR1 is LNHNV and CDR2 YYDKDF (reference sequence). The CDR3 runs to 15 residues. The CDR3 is CATSRSTGIDQPQHF. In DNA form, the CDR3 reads TGTGCCACCAGCAGGTCCACAGGGATCGATCAGCCCCAGCATTTT.

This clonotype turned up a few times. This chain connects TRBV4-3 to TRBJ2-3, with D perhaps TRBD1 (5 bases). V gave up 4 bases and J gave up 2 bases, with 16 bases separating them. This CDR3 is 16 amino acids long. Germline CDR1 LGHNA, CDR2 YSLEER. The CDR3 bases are TGCGCCAGCAGCCCCAGGGAAGGGTTGTACACAGATACGCAGTATTTT. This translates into CASSPREGLYTDTQYF.

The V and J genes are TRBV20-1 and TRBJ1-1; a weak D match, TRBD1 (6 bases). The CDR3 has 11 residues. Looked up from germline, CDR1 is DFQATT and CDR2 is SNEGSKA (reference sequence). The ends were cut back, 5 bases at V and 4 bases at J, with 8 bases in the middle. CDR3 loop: CSAGGSTEAFF. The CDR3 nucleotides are TGCAGTGCTGGGGGCAGCACTGAAGCTTTCTTT.

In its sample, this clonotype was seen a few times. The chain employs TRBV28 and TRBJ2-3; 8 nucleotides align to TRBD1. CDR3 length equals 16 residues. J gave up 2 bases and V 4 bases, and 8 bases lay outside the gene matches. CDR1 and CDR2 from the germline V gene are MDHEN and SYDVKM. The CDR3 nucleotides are TGTGCCAGCAGTTGGGCCGGGACAGGATTCACAGATACGCAGTATTTT. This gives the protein CASSWAGTGFTDTQYF.

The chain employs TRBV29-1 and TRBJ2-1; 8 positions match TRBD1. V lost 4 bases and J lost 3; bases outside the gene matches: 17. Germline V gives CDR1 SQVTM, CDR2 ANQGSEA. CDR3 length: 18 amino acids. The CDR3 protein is CSVVGSTGQGKFYNEQFF. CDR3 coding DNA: TGCAGCGTTGTTGGGTCGACTGGACAGGGCAAGTTCTACAATGAGCAGTTCTTC.

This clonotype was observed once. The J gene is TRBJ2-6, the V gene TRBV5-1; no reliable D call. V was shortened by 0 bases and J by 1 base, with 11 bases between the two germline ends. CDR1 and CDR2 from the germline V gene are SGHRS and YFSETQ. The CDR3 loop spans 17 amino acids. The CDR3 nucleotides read TGCGCCAGCAGCTTGGTGGTAGGTCCTTCTGGGGCCAACGTCCTGACTTTC. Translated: CASSLVVGPSGANVLTF. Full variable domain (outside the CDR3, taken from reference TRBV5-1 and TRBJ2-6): KAGVTQTPRYLIKTRGQQVTLSCSPISGHRSVSWYQQTPGQGLQFLFEYFSETQRNKGNFPGRFSGRQFSNSRSEMNVSTLELGDSALYLCASSLVVGPSGANVLTFGAGSRLTVL.

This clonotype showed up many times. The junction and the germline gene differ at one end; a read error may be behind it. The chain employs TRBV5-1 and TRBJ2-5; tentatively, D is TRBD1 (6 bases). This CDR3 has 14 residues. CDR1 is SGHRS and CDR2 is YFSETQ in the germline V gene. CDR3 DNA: TGTGCCAGCAGCCTAGGGACATTCCAAGAGACCCAGTACTTC. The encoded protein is CASSLGTFQETQYF.

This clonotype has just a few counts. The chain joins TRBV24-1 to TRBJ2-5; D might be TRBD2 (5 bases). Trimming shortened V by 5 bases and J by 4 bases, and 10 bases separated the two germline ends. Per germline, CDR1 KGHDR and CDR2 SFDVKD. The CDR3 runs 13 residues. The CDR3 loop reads CATSARGRETQYF. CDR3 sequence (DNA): TGTGCCACCAGTGCGAGAGGGAGAGAGACCCAGTACTTC.